Shown below are 21 T cell receptor beta chains from a single sample sequenced in a study of regulatory T cells in long-lasting Graves disease. Both iRepertoire HTBI primers and Arm-PCR of CDR3 regions were used to build the TCR beta libraries. TCRdb used MiXCR to reprocess the multiplex PCR reads, holding one entry per CDR3 protein. The repertoire consists of around 470,000 distinct CDR3 sequences, with 11% to 15% occurring once and the leading ten covering roughly a sixth. The time point denotes: newly diagnosed GD, antithyroid drugs for less than 3 months. Following extraction of RNA from PBMCs, that RNA was used to make the TCR library. The data were also submitted as part of a second study, on T cells in Graves' hyperthyroidism and ophthalmopathy.

The sequenced sample was peripheral blood mononuclear cells (PBMCs), obtained at new diagnosis, from a patient treated with antithyroid drugs. These receptors were taken from a woman between 45 and 65 years old with Graves disease.

The chain is built from TRBV28 and TRBJ2-5, with 8 positions matching TRBD1. Germline-derived CDR1 and CDR2 are MDHEN and SYDVKM. There are 14 residues in the CDR3. V dropped 3 bases and J dropped 9; count of bases not matched to a gene: 9. CDR3 in DNA: TGTGCCAGCAGTTTCCCAGGGGGCGTAAAGGCCCAGTACTTC. As protein: CASSFPGGVKAQYF.

Many counts were recorded for this clonotype. The genes are TRBV11-2 and TRBJ2-3; TRBD1 is a possible D gene (5 bases). CDR3 length: 15 amino acids. Looked up from germline, CDR1 is SGHAT and CDR2 is FQNNGV. V was pared by 1 base and J by 4 bases, with 12 bases between. CDR3 protein: CASSLGLGASDTQYF. CDR3 sequence (DNA): TGTGCCAGCAGCTTAGGCTTAGGGGCTTCAGATACGCAGTATTTT.

DNA for the CDR3: TGTGCCAGCAGCCCGTGGGGACGTGGGGGGTACAATGAGCAGTTCTTC. It translates to CASSPWGRGGYNEQFF. The V gene is TRBV7-8, the J gene TRBJ2-1; maybe TRBD2 (6 bases). V lost 5 bases and J lost 4, with 18 bases in between. The CDR3 extends over 16 amino acids. From germline, CDR1 is SGHVS and CDR2 FQNEAQ. Filled out from reference TRBV7-8 and TRBJ2-1, the complete variable domain reads GAGVSQSPRYKVAKRGQDVALRCDPISGHVSLFWYQQALGQGPEFLTYFQNEAQLDKSGLPSDRFFAERPEGSVSTLKIQRTQQEDSAVYLCASSPWGRGGYNEQFFGPGTRLTVL.

Concerning this clonotype: A read error may account for a junction end that differs from germline. The V gene is TRBV5-1, the J gene TRBJ2-6; TRBD1 might be the D (5 bases). CDR1 is SGHRS and CDR2 is YFSETQ in the germline V gene. CDR3 length: 15 residues. CDR3 protein: CASSLEGSGANVLAF. The CDR3 nucleotides read TGCGCCAGCAGCTTGGAGGGTTCTGGGGCCAACGTCCTGGCTTTC. Filled out from reference TRBV5-1 and TRBJ2-6, the complete variable domain reads KAGVTQTPRYLIKTRGQQVTLSCSPISGHRSVSWYQQTPGQGLQFLFEYFSETQRNKGNFPGRFSGRQFSNSRSEMNVSTLELGDSALYLCASSLEGSGANVLAFGAGSRLTVL.

This clonotype was observed a handful of times. The V gene is TRBV4-1, the J gene TRBJ2-5; 7 bases map to TRBD2. Germline CDR1 is MGHRA and CDR2 is YSYEKL. Trimming removed 0 bases from V and 4 bases from J; junction bases left unmatched: 8. The CDR3 loop spans 16 amino acids. Here the CDR3 DNA reads TGCGCCAGCAGCCAAGAGGAACTTGGCGGGAGAGAGACCCAGTACTTC. Amino acid sequence: CASSQEELGGRETQYF.

This clonotype occurred many times. This sequence joins TRBV12-5 and TRBJ2-1; 9 bases agree with TRBD1. Trimming took 6 bases from V and 8 from J; bases not matched to a gene: 8. This CDR3 spans 14 amino acids. Germline V gene sequence: CDR1 LGHNT, CDR2 FRNRAP. CDR3 protein: CASGRDREGDEQFF. The CDR3 coding sequence is TGTGCTAGTGGCAGGGACAGGGAAGGGGATGAGCAGTTCTTC.

This chain uses TRBV24-1 with TRBJ2-2; D perhaps matches TRBD1 (6 bases). Per the germline V gene, CDR1 is KGHDR and CDR2 is SFDVKD. Trimming pared 1 base from V and 5 bases from J, leaving 10 bases between. The CDR3 consists of 15 residues. The CDR3 coding sequence is TGTGCCACCAGTGATTTCGGCCAGGGGACCGGGGAGCTGTTTTTT. Translating it yields CATSDFGQGTGELFF.

This clonotype was counted many times. The rearrangement joins TRBV6-1 to TRBJ2-7; 8 bases match TRBD2. This CDR3 has 17 residues. CDR1 MNHNS and CDR2 SASEGT come from the germline V gene. V lost 6 bases to trimming and J lost 0 bases; unmatched junction nucleotides: 13. As DNA, the CDR3 is TGTGCCAGCAGAAAGGGTCTTACTAGCGGCCGCTCCTACGAGCAGTACTTC. Its protein is CASRKGLTSGRSYEQYF.

This clonotype was found many times. This chain links TRBV7-9 with TRBJ2-1, with D tentatively TRBD1 or TRBD2 (5 bases each). The germline V gene has CDR1 SEHNR and CDR2 FQNEAQ (reference sequence). The CDR3 is made up of 15 amino acids. Trimming took off 5 bases at V and 4 bases at J, with 15 bases between the two ends. CDR3 sequence: CASSGTPRGYNEQFF. The DNA of the CDR3 is TGTGCCAGCAGCGGGACCCCAAGAGGGTACAATGAGCAGTTCTTC.

This clonotype was seen ten or more times. The chain uses TRBV3-1 and TRBJ2-7; 9 bases are a match to TRBD2. Looked up from germline, CDR1 is LGHDT and CDR2 is YNNKEL (reference sequence). The ends lost 8 bases at V and 5 bases at J; junction bases unmatched: 13. CDR3 length equals 15 residues. The CDR3 nucleotides read TGTGCCAGCTCTGGCGGGAGGGCGCTCAAGGACGAGCAGTACTTC. The encoded protein is CASSGGRALKDEQYF.

The chain recombines TRBV7-9 with TRBJ2-1; TRBD2 is a possible D gene (5 bases). The J call is doubtful: the DNA matches TRBJ2-5 better. This CDR3 comprises 15 residues. Germline V gene lookup returns CDR1 SEHNR and CDR2 FQNEAQ (reference sequence). The CDR3 loop reads CASSFSGLSGETQYF. The CDR3 coding sequence is TGTGCCAGCAGCTTTTCGGGGTTAAGTGGAGAGACCCAGTACTTC.

This clonotype was observed at least ten times. The J gene is TRBJ2-7, the V gene TRBV10-3; TRBD2 matches at 9 bases. V was pared by 4 bases and J by 2 bases, with 3 bases of the junction left unmatched. This CDR3 contains 14 residues. Germline V CDR1 and CDR2: ENHRY, SYGVKD. The CDR3 is CAISASSGTYEQYF. The CDR3 coding sequence is TGTGCCATCAGTGCATCTAGCGGGACCTACGAGCAGTACTTC.

This clonotype was observed many times. The chain uses TRBV12-3 or TRBV12-4 and TRBJ2-1; D gene ambiguous. There are 17 residues in the CDR3. The V and J ends lost 5 bases and 4 bases respectively, with 21 bases between them. The CDR3 sequence: CASSQADLGQSYNEQFF. Written as DNA, the CDR3 is TGTGCCAGCAGTCAGGCGGATCTAGGTCAGTCTTACAATGAGCAGTTCTTC.

This chain connects TRBV7-9 to TRBJ1-2; possibly TRBD1 for D (5 bases). V gave up 8 bases and J gave up 7 bases, with 11 bases separating them. This CDR3 spans 11 amino acids. Germline V gene data show CDR1 as SEHNR and CDR2 as FQNEAQ (reference sequence). This CDR3 is CASEAGRGYTF. DNA for the CDR3: TGTGCCAGCGAGGCGGGACGTGGCTACACCTTC. Full variable domain (rest looked up from reference TRBV7-9 and TRBJ1-2): DTGVSQNPRHKITKRGQNVTFRCDPISEHNRLYWYRQTLGQGPEFLTYFQNEAQLEKSRLLSDRFSAERPKGSFSTLEIQRTEQGDSAMYLCASEAGRGYTFGSGTRLTVV.

Only a few counts were recorded for this clonotype. This sequence joins TRBV6-2 or TRBV6-3 and TRBJ1-1, with D unclear. CDR1 is MNHEY, CDR2 SVGEGT, per germline. V dropped 5 bases and J dropped 2 bases, with 18 bases sitting between them. The CDR3 consists of 16 residues. The CDR3 DNA follows: TGTGCCAGCAGTGAACGGTTGGGTAGGAGAAACACTGAAGCTTTCTTT. Translating gives CASSERLGRRNTEAFF.

Points on this clonotype: One base separates it from a far larger clone, so it is likely a read error. V gene TRBV2 combines with J gene TRBJ2-5; TRBD2 aligns across 8 bases. J lost 11 bases, V lost 6 bases, and 14 bases had no gene match. The CDR3 loop spans 14 amino acids. CDR1 and CDR2 (germline): SNHLY, FYNNEI. The CDR3 bases are TGTGCCAGCAGGCTAGCGGGTCAGGTCTATGAGCAGTACTTC. It is translated as CASRLAGQVYEQYF.

The gene calls are TRBV27 and TRBJ2-1; D gene uncertain. CDR1 MNHEY and CDR2 SMNVEV come from the germline V gene (reference sequence). This CDR3 has 15 residues. The V end lost 3 bases, the J end lost 6 bases, and 15 bases lay between the germline ends. The CDR3 region has the DNA TGTGCCAGCAGTTTGATTCCGGCTCCGGTCAATGAGCAGTTCTTC. It encodes CASSLIPAPVNEQFF.

The V gene is TRBV6-5, the J gene TRBJ1-3; TRBD1 is a possible D gene (5 bases). In germline, CDR1 is MNHEY, CDR2 SVGAGI. This CDR3 comprises 16 residues. V lost 0 bases to trimming and J lost 0 bases, with 9 bases between them. The CDR3 loop reads CASSYSTGNSGNTIYF. CDR3 nucleotide sequence: TGTGCCAGCAGTTACTCTACAGGAAACTCTGGAAACACCATATATTTT.

This clonotype was seen repeatedly, ten times or more. The gene calls are TRBV3-1 and TRBJ1-1, with D tentatively TRBD1 (5 bases). The CDR3 has 15 amino acids. Trimming removed 1 base from V and 0 bases from J, with 9 bases in between. Germline CDR1 LGHDT, CDR2 YNNKEL (reference sequence). In DNA, the CDR3 is TGTGCCAGCAGCCAAGTCGCGACAGTGAACACTGAAGCTTTCTTT. It yields the protein CASSQVATVNTEAFF.

The chain uses TRBV30 and TRBJ2-3; possibly TRBD2 for D (6 bases). Deletions cut 0 bases from V and 4 bases from J, with 14 bases between. Germline lookup yields CDR1 GTSNPN and CDR2 SVGIG (reference sequence). This CDR3 has 15 amino acids. The CDR3 DNA sequence: TGTGCCTGGAGTGTTGGGCGGGATATGGCAGATACGCAGTATTTT. As protein: CAWSVGRDMADTQYF.

The J gene is TRBJ2-1, the V gene TRBV7-6, with TRBD2 as a possible D gene (5 bases). The CDR3 consists of 13 residues. The ends were cut back, 5 bases at V and 6 bases at J, with 11 bases in the middle. Per the germline V gene, CDR1 is SGHVS and CDR2 is FNYEAQ. The DNA of the CDR3 is TGTGCCAGCAGCCCCCAAGCGGCCAATGAGCAGTTCTTC. Its translation: CASSPQAANEQFF.